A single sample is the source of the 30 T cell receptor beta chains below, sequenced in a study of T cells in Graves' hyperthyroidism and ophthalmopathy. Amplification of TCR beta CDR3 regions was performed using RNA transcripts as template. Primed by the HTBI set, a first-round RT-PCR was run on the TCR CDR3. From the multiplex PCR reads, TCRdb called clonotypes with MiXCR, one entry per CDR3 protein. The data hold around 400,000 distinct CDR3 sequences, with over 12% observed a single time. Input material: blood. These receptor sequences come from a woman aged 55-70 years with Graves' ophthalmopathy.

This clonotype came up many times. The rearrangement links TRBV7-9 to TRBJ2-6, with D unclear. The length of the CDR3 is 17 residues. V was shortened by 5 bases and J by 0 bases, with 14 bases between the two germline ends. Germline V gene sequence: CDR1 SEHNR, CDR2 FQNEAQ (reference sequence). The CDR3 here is CASSPPTRSSGANVLTF. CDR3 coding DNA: TGTGCCAGCAGCCCACCCACGAGAAGCTCTGGGGCCAACGTCCTGACTTTC.

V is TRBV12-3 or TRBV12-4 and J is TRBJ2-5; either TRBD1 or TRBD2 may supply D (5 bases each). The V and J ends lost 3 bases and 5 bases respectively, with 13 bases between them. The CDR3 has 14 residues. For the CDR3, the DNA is TGTGCCAGCAGTTTCTCGGGACCGGCCGAGACCCAGTACTTC. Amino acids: CASSFSGPAETQYF.

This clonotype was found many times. The DNA of the CDR3 is TGTGCCAGCACCACGACGCCTTCCTACGAGCAGTACTTC. Translating gives CASTTTPSYEQYF. The chain recombines TRBV7-9 with TRBJ2-7; no firm D call. Per the germline V gene, CDR1 is SEHNR and CDR2 is FQNEAQ (reference sequence). This CDR3 is 13 amino acids long. V was pared by 7 bases and J by 1 base, with 11 bases between. Variable domain in full (rest from reference TRBV7-9 and TRBJ2-7): DTGVSQNPRHKITKRGQNVTFRCDPISEHNRLYWYRQTLGQGPEFLTYFQNEAQLEKSRLLSDRFSAERPKGSFSTLEIQRTEQGDSAMYLCASTTTPSYEQYFGPGTRLTVT.

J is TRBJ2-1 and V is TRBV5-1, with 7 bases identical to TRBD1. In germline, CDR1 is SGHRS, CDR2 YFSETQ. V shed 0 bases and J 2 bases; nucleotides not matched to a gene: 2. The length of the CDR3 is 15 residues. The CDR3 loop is CASSLEGAPYNEQFF. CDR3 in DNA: TGCGCCAGCAGCTTGGAGGGGGCGCCCTACAATGAGCAGTTCTTC.

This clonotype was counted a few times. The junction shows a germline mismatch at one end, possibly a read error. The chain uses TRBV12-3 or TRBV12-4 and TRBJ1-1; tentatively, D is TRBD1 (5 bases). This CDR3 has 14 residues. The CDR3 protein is CASSLGQLNTEASF. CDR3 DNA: TGTGCCAGCAGTTTAGGACAGTTGAACACTGAAGCTTCCTTT.

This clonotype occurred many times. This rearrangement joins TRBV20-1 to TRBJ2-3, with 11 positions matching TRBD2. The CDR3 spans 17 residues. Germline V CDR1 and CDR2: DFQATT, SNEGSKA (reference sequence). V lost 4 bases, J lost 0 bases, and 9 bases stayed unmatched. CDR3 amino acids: CSATWTSGRTSTDTQYF. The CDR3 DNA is TGCAGTGCTACCTGGACTAGCGGGCGTACTAGCACAGATACGCAGTATTTT.

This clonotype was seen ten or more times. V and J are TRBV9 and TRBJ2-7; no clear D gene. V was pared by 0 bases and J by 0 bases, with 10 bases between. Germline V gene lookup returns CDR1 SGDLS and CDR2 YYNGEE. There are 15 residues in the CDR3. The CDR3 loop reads CASSVAPSSSYEQYF. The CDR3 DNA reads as TGTGCCAGCAGCGTAGCACCATCCTCCTCCTACGAGCAGTACTTC.

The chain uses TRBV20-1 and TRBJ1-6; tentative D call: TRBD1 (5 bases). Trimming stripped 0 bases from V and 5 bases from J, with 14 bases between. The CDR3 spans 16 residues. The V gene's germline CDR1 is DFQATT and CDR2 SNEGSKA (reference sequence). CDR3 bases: TGCAGTGCTAGAGATCTCAGGGAGGTGAATAATTCACCCCTCCACTTT. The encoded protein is CSARDLREVNNSPLHF.

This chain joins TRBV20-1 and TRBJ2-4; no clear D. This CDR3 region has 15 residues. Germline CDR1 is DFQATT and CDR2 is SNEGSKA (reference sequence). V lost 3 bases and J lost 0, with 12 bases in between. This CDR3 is CSASRDFVAKNIQYF. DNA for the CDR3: TGCAGTGCTAGTAGAGACTTCGTAGCCAAAAACATTCAGTACTTC.

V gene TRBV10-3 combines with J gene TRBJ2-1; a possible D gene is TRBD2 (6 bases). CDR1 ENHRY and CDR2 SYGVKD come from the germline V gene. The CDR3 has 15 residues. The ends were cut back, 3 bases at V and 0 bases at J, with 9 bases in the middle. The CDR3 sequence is CAISESGDSYNEQFF. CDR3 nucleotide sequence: TGTGCCATCAGTGAATCGGGGGACTCCTACAATGAGCAGTTCTTC.

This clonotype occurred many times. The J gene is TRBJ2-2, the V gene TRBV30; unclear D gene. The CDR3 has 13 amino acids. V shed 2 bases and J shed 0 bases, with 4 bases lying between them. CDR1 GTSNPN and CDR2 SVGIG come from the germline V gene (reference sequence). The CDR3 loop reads CAWSLANTGELFF. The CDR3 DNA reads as TGTGCCTGGAGTCTCGCGAACACCGGGGAGCTGTTTTTT.

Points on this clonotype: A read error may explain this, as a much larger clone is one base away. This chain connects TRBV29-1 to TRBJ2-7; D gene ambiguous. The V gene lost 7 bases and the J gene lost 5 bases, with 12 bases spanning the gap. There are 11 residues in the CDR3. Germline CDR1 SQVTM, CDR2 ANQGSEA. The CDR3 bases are TGCAGCGCGGCAGTTGTGAACGAGCAGTACTTC. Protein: CSAAVVNEQYF.

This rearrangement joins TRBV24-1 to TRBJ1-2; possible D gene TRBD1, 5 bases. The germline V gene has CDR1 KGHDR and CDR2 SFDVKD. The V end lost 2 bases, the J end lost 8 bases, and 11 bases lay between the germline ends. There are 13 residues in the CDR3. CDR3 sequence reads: CATSDYAPGGYTF. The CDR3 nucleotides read TGTGCCACCAGTGATTATGCCCCAGGGGGCTACACCTTC.

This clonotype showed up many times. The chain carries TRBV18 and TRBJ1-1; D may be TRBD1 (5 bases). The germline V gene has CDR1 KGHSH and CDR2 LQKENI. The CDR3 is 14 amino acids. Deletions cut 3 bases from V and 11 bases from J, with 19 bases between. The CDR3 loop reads CASSPGTSVNEAFF. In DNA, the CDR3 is TGTGCCAGCTCACCTGGGACTTCCGTAAACGAGGCTTTCTTT. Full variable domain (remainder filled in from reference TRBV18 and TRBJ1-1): NAGVMQNPRHLVRRRGQEARLRCSPMKGHSHVYWYRQLPEEGLKFMVYLQKENIIDESGMPKERFSAEFPKEGPSILRIQQVVRGDSAAYFCASSPGTSVNEAFFGQGTRLTVV.

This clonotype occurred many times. The CDR3 sequence: CASSLDRGAKNIQYF. CDR3 bases: TGTGCCAGCAGTTTGGACAGGGGGGCCAAAAACATTCAGTACTTC. This rearrangement joins TRBV2 to TRBJ2-4, with TRBD1 matching over 10 bases. CDR1 and CDR2 (germline): SNHLY, FYNNEI. Losses at the gene ends were 5 bases for V and 1 base for J; bases not matched to a gene: 2. CDR3 length: 15 amino acids.

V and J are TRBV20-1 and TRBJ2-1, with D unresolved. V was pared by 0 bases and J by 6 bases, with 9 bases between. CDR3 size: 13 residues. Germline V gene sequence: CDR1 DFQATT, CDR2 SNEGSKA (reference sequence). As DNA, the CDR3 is TGCAGTGCTAGAGATTGGCGGTCCAATGAGCAGTTCTTC. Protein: CSARDWRSNEQFF.

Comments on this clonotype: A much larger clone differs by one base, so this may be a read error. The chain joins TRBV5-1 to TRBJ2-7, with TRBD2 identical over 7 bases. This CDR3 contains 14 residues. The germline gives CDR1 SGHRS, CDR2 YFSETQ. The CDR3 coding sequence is TGCGCCAGCACCCCGGGGGGTAGCTCCCACGAGCAGTACTTC. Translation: CASTPGGSSHEQYF.

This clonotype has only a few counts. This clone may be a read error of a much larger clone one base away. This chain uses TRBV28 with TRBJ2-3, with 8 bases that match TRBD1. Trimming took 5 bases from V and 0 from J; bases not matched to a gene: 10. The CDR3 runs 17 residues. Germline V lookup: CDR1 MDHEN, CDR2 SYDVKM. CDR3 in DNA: TGTGCCAGCAGTAGGACAGGGACCGCGGCCAGCACAGATACGCAGTATTTT. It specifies CASSRTGTAASTDTQYF.

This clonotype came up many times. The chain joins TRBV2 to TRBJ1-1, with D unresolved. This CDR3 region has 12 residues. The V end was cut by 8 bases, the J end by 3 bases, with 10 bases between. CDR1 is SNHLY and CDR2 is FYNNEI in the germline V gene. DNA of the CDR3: TGTGCCAGCGGGCGGGCTGACACTGAAGCTTTCTTT. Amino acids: CASGRADTEAFF.

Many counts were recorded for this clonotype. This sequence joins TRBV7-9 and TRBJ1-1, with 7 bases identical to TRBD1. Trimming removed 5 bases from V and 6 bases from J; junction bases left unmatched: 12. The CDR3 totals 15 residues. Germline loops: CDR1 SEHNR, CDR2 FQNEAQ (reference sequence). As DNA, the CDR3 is TGTGCCAGCAGCATAGAGACAGGGTTTGAAGCTGAAGCTTTCTTT. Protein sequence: CASSIETGFEAEAFF.

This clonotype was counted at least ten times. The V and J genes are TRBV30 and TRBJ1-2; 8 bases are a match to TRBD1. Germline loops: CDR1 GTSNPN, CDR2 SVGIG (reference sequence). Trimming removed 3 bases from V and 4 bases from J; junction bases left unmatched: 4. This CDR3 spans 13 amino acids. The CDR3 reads CAWSRDRPYGYTF. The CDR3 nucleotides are TGTGCCTGGAGCCGGGACAGGCCCTATGGCTACACCTTC.

In DNA form, the CDR3 reads TGCAGCGCCCCGCGGTCCTACAATGAGCAGTTCTTC. It translates to CSAPRSYNEQFF. The J gene is TRBJ2-1, the V gene TRBV29-1, with no clear D. V was pared by 7 bases and J by 1 base, with 8 bases between. Germline V gene sequence: CDR1 SQVTM, CDR2 ANQGSEA. This CDR3 has 12 amino acids.

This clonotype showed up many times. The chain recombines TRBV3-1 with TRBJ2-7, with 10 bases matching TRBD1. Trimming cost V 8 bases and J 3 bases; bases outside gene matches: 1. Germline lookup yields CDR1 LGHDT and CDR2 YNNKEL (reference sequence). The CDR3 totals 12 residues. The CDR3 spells CASRDRGYEQYF. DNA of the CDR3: TGTGCCAGCCGGGACAGGGGCTACGAGCAGTACTTC.

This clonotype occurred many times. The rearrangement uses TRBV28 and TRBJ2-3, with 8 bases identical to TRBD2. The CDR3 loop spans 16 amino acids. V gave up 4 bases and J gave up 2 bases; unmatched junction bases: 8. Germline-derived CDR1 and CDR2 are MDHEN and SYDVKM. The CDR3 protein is CASSSPGGKTTDTQYF. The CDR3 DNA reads TGTGCCAGCAGTTCCCCGGGAGGGAAGACCACAGATACGCAGTATTTT.

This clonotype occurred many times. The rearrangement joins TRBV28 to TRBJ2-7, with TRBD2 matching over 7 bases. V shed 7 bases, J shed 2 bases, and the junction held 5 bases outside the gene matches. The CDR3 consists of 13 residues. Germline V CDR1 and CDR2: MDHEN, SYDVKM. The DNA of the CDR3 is TGTGCCAGCAAGACGGGAGGAACCTACGAGCAGTACTTC. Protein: CASKTGGTYEQYF.

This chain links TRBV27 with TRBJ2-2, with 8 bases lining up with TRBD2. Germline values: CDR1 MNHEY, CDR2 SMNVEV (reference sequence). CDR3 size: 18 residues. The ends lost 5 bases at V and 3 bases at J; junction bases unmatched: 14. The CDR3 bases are TGTGCCAGCAGTCGACTAGCGCCAGCCCTCGGAGACACCGGGGAGCTGTTTTTT. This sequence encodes CASSRLAPALGDTGELFF.

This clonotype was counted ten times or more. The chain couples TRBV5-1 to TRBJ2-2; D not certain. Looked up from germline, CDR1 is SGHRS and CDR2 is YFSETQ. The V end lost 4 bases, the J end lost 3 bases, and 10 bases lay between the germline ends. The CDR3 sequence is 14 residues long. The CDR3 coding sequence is TGCGCCAGCAGCCCGACTCTGGACACCGGGGAGCTGTTTTTT. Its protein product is CASSPTLDTGELFF.

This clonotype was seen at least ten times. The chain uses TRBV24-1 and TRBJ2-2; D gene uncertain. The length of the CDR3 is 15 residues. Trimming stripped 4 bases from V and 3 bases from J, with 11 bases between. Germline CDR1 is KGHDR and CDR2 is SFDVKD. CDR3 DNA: TGTGCCACCAGTGACCCCGGGCCTGACACCGGGGAGCTGTTTTTT. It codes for CATSDPGPDTGELFF.

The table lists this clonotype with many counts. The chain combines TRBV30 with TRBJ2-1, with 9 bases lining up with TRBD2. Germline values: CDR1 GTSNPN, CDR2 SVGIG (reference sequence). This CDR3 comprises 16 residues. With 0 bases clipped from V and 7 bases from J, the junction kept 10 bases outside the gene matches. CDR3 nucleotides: TGTGCCTGGAGTGTACGGGGTAGCGGGAGACGGAATGAGCAGTTCTTC. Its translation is CAWSVRGSGRRNEQFF.

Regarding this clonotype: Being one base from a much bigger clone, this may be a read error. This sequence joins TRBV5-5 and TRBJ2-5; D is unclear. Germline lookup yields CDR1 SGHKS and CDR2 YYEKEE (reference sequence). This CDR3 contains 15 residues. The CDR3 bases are TGTGTCAGCAGCTTTATAGTGGCTGTCCGAGAGACCCAGTACTTC. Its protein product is CVSSFIVAVRETQYF. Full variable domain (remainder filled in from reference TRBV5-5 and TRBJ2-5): DAGVTQSPTHLIKTRGQQVTLRCSPISGHKSVSWYQQVLGQGPQFIFQYYEKEERGRGNFPDRFSARQFPNYSSELNVNALLLGDSALYLCVSSFIVAVRETQYFGPGTRLLVL.